Sequencing of this TCR beta chain was carried out in a study of blood T cell repertoires in COVID-19. V was clipped by 7 bases and J by 3 bases; unmatched bases: 7. This CDR3 is 14 amino acids long. Per germline, CDR1 MDHEN and CDR2 SYDVKM. Only in-frame clones appear in the TCRdb table, and some are missing; sequencing was by immunoSEQ multiplex PCR. The table records under 300,000 clones, about 87% of them present only once. Input material: PBMCs or T cells enriched from blood (not recorded which). This sequence originates from a woman aged 40 to 55 who had been exposed to COVID-19. V usage is TRBV28 and J usage is TRBJ2-5; 8 positions agree with TRBD2. The CDR3 coding sequence is TGTGCCAGCAAGGCGGGGGGCGGAGAAGAGACCCAGTACTTC. Encoded protein: CASKAGGGEETQYF.